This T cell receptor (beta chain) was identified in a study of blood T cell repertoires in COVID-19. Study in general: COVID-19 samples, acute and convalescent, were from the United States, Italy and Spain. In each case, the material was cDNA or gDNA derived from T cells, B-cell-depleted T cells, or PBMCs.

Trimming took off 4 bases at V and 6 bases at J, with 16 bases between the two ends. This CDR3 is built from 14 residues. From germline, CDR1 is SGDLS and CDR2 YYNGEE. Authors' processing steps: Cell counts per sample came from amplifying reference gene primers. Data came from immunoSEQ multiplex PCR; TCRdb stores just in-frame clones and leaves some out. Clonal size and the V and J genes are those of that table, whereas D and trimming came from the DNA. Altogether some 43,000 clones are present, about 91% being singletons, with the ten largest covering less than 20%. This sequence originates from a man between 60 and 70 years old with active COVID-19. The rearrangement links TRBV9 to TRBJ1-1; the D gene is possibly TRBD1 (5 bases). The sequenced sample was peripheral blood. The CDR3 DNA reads TGTGCCAGCAGCCCTGGGGGAGGTTATGCTGAAGCTTTCTTT. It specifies CASSPGGGYAEAFF.